What follows describes a single T cell receptor (beta chain). The antigen is undetermined. Produced via immunoSEQ multiplex PCR; TCRdb's table is partial and in-frame only. The table includes 200,000 or so clones, approximately 95% detected once. The ends were cut back, 4 bases at V and 3 bases at J, with 11 bases in the middle. The CDR3 is 14 amino acids. Germline CDR1 and CDR2: SGHRS and YFSETQ. The source of the sample is a study of T cell responses to AZD1222 COVID-19 vaccine. Study-level results: Sampling captured repertoires only after the peak T cell response.

The receptor's source is an adult who received the AZD1222 COVID-19 vaccine. This specimen consisted of peripheral blood, obtained 28 days after the second AZD1222 dose. The chain has TRBV5-1 and TRBJ1-5, with D possibly TRBD1 on 5 matching bases. Here the CDR3 DNA reads TGCGCCAGCAGCCAAGACAGCCTCAATCAGCCCCAGCATTTT. The encoded protein is CASSQDSLNQPQHF.